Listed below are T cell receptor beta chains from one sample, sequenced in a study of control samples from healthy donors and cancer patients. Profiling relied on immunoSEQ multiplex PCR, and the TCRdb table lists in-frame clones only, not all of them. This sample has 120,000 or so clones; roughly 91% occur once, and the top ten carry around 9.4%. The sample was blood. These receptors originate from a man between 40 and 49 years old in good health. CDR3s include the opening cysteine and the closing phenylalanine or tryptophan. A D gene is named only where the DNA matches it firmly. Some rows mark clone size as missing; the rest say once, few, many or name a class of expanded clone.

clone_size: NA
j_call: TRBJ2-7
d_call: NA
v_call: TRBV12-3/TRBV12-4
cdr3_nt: TGTGCCAGCAGGGCAACGAGCTCCTACGAGCAGTACTTC
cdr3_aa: CASRATSSYEQYF

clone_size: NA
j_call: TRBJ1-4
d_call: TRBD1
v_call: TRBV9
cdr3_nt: TGTGCCAGCAGCTCGGGACAGGGGATTGCAACTAATGAAAAACTGTTTTTT
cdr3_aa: CASSSGQGIATNEKLFF

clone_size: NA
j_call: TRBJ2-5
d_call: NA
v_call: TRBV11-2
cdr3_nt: TGTGCCAGCAGGTTCTCGGCGGTGGGAGAGACCCAGTACTTC
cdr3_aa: CASRFSAVGETQYF

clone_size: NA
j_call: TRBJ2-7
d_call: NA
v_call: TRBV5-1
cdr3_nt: TGCGCCAGCAGCTTCGGCGGGGCCAGCTCCTACGAGCAGTACTTC
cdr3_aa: CASSFGGASSYEQYF

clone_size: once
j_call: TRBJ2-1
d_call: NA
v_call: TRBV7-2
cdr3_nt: TGTGCCAGCAGCTTAGCGCGGGGACAGAACCTTAAGGAGTTCTTC
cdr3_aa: CASSLARGQNLKEFF

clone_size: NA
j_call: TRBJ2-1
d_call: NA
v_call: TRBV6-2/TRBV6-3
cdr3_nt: TGTGCCAGCAGTTACCCAGGGTCTGAGCAGTTCTTC
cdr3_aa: CASSYPGSEQFF

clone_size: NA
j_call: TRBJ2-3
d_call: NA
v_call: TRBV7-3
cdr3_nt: TGTGCCAGCTGTCTGGCGGGGGCCAGCACAGATACGCAGTATTTT
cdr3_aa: CASCLAGASTDTQYF

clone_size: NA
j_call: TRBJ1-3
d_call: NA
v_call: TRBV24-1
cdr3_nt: TGTGCCACCATGGGCTACTCTGGAAACACCATATATTTT
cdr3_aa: CATMGYSGNTIYF

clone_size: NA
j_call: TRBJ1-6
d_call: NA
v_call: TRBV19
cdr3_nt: TGTGCCAGTGGGGACCGGAGCTCCTATAATTCACCCCTCCACTTT
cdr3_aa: CASGDRSSYNSPLHF

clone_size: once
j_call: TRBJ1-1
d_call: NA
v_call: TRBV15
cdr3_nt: TGTGCCACCAGCATTTCAGGGGACCTAGGGACTGAAGCTTTCTTT
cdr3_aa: CATSISGDLGTEAFF

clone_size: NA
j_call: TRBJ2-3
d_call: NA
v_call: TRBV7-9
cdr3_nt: TGTGCCGGCGAGGGGTTAACAGATACGCAGTATTTT
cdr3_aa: CAGEGLTDTQYF

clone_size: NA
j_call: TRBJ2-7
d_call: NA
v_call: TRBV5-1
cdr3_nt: TGCGCCAGCAGCTTGGGGTCCCAGTTTGAGGAGCAGTACTTC
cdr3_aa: CASSLGSQFEEQYF

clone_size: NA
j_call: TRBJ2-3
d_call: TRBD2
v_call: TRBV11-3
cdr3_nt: TGTGCCAGCAGCTTAGGATGGGTGGGGGGGAGCACAGATACGCAGTATTTT
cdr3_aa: CASSLGWVGGSTDTQYF

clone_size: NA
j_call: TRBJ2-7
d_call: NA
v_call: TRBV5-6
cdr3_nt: TGTGCCAGCAGCTTGCTAAAGTACGAGCAGTACTTC
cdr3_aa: CASSLLKYEQYF

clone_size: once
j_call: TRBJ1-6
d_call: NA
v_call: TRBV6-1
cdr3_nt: TGTGCCAGCAGTGAAGGTTTGCGGGGGAGCTCCTATAATTCACCCCTCCACTTT
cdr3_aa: CASSEGLRGSSYNSPLHF

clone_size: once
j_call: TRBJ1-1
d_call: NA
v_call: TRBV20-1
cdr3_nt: TGCAGTGCTAGTGACCCCCGGAACACTGAAGCTTTCTTT
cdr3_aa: CSASDPRNTEAFF

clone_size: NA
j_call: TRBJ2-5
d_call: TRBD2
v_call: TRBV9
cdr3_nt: TGTGCCAGCAGCGTAGCACTAGCGGGGGGGCCGGGTGAGACCCAGTACTTC
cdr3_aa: CASSVALAGGPGETQYF

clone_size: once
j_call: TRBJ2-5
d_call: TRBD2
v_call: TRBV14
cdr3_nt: TGTGCCAGCAGCAAGGGAGGGAAAGGGACCCAGTACTTC
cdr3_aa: CASSKGGKGTQYF

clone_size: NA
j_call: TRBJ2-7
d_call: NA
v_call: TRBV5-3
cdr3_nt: TGTGCCAGAAGCGCCCCGGGGGGCCTAGCGGCCCCGGTGGACGAGCAGTACTTC
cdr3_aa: CARSAPGGLAAPVDEQYF

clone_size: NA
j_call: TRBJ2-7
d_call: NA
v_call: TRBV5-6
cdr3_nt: TGTGCCAGCAGCTTAAGGGGGGCCCCACTCTCCTACGAGCAGTACTTC
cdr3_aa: CASSLRGAPLSYEQYF

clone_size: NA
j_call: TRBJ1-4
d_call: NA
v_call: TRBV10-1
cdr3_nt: TGCGCCAGCAGTGAGTCAACGGACTGGAGCGAAAAACTGTTTTTT
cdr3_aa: CASSESTDWSEKLFF

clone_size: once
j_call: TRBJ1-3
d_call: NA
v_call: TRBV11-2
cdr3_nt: TGTGCCAGCAGTTACGGAAACACCATATATTTT
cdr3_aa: CASSYGNTIYF

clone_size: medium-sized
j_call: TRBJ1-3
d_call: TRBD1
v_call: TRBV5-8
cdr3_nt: TGTGCCAGCAGGAGTGACAGGGTGCCGGGAAACACCATATATTTT
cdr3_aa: CASRSDRVPGNTIYF

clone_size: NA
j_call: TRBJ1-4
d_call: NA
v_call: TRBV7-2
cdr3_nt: TGTGCCAGCAGCCCAGGACAGAATGAAAAACTGTTTTTT
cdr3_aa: CASSPGQNEKLFF

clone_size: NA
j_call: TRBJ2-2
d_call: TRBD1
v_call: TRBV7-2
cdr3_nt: TGTGCCAGGGGACAGGGCTCCGGGGAGCTGTTTTTT
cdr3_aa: CARGQGSGELFF

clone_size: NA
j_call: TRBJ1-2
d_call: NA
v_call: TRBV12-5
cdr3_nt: TGTGCTAGTGGTTTGGAGAACCGACCTAACTATGGCTACACCTTC
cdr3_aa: CASGLENRPNYGYTF

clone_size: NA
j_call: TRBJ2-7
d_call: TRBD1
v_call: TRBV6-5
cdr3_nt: TGTGCCAGCAGTTACCTATCGGGACAGGGACTCCACGAGCAGTACTTC
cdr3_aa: CASSYLSGQGLHEQYF

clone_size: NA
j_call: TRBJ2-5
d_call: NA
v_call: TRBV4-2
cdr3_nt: TGTGCCAGCAGCCAAGTTGGGGCGAGCCCCCAGTACTTC
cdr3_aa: CASSQVGASPQYF

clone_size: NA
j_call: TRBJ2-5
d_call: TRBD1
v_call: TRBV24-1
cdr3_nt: TGTGCCACCAGTGATTTCGGGACAGGGAAGGAAGAGACCCAGTACTTC
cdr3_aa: CATSDFGTGKEETQYF

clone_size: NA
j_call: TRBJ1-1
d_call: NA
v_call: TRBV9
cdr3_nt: TGTGCCAGCAGCGTAGAAGTGGGGCAGGACACTGAAGCTTTCTTT
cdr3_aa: CASSVEVGQDTEAFF

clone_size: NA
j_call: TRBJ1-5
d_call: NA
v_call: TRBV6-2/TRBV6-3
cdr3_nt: TGTGCCAGCAGCCTCACTGGGGGGACCAATCAGCCCCAGCATTTT
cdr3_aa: CASSLTGGTNQPQHF

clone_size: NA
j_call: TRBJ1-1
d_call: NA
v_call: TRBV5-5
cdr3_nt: TGTGCCAGCAGCTTGATGGGGCTGTGGGGTGTGAACACTGAAGCTTTCTTT
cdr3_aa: CASSLMGLWGVNTEAFF

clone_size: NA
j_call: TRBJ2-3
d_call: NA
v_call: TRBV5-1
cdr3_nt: TGCGCCAGCAGAGGACGAACTAGCACAGATACGCAGTATTTT
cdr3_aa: CASRGRTSTDTQYF

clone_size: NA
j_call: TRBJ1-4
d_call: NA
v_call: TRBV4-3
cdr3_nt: TGCGCCAGCAGCCCAACCTGGGAGGGGGAAAAACTGTTTTTT
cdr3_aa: CASSPTWEGEKLFF

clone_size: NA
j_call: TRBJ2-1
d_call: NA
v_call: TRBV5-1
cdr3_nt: TGCGCCAGCAGCTTGTTGCAGGGAACCTACAATGAGCAGTTCTTC
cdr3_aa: CASSLLQGTYNEQFF

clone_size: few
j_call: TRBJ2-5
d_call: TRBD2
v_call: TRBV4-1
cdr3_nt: TGCGCCAGCAGCGGGTGGACTAGCGGGGTAGAGACCCAGTACTTC
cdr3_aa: CASSGWTSGVETQYF

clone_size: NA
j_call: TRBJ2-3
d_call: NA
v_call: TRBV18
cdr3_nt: TGTGCCAGCTCACCCAGCACAGATACGCAGTATTTT
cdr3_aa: CASSPSTDTQYF

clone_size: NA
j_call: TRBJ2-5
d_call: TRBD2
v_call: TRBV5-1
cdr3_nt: TGCGCCAGCAGCCCTCTGACTAGCGAGCAAGAGACCCAGTACTTC
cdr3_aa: CASSPLTSEQETQYF

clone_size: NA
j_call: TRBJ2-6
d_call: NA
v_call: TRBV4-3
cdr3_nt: TGCGCCAGCAGCCAAGTCGGCAGGGGAAGGGCCAACGTCCTGACTTTC
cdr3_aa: CASSQVGRGRANVLTF

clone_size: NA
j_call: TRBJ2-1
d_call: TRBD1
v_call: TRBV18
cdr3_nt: TGTGCCAGCTCCCAAGGGATGACAGGGGGCCACGAGCAGTTCTTC
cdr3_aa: CASSQGMTGGHEQFF

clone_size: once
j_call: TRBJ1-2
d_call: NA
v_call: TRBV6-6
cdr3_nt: TGTGCCAGCAGTTACTCGCGCCAGGGTCATGGCTACACCTTC
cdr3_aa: CASSYSRQGHGYTF

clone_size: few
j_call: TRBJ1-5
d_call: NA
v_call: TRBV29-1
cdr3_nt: TGCAGCGTTGTGGCAGGGAATAGCAATCAGCCCCAGCATTTT
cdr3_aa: CSVVAGNSNQPQHF

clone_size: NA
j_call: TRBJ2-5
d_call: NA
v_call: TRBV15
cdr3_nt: TGTGCCACCAGCCCCGTCCGCCTGGAGACCCAGTACTTC
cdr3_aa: CATSPVRLETQYF

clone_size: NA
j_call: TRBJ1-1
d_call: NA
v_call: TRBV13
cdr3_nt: TGTGCCAGCAGCTTGAGGGGAGGTAGCACTGAAGCTTTCTTT
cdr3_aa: CASSLRGGSTEAFF

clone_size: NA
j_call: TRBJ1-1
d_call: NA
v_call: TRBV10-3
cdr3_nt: TGTGCCATCAGTAGGGAGGGGAAAACTGAAGCTTTCTTT
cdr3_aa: CAISREGKTEAFF

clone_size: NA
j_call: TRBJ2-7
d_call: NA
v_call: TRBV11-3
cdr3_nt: TGTGCCAGCAGCTTCTCGGTTTCCTACGAGCAGTACTTC
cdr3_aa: CASSFSVSYEQYF

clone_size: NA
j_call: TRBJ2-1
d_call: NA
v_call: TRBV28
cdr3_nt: TGTGCCAGCAGTTTCCCGGTAGATGAGCAGTTCTTC
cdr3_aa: CASSFPVDEQFF

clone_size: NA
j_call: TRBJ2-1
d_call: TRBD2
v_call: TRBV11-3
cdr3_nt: TGTGCCAGCAGCTCAAGCGGGGCGAACTCCTACAATGAGCAGTTCTTC
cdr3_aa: CASSSSGANSYNEQFF

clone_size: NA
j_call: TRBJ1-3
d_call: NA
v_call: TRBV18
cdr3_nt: TGTGCCAGCTCACTCGTGGAGAGTCTCTCTGGAAACACCATATATTTT
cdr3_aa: CASSLVESLSGNTIYF

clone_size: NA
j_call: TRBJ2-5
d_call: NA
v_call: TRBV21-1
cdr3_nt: TGTGCCAGCAGCAAAGTGCCACCTCAGCGGATGGTCCAAGAGACCCAGTACTTC
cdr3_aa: CASSKVPPQRMVQETQYF

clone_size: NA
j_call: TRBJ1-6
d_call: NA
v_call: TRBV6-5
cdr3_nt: TGTGCCAGCAGACCGGCCAGGGAGGCTTCACCCCTCCACTTT
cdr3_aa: CASRPAREASPLHF

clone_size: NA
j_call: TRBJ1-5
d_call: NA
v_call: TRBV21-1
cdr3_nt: TGTGCCAGCAGCAAACTGGGGTCCGACGGGAATCAGCCCCAGCATTTT
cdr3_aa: CASSKLGSDGNQPQHF

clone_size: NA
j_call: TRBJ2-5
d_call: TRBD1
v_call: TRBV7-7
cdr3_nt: TGTGCCAGCAGCTGGGGACAGGGGAAAGAGACCCAGTACTTC
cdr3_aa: CASSWGQGKETQYF

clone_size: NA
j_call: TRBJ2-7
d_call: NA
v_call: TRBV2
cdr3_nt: TGTGCCAGCAGTCCTCGGGGGGGACAGGGCTACGAGCAGTACTTC
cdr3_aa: CASSPRGGQGYEQYF

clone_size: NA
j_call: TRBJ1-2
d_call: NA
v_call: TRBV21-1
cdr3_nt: TGTGCCAGCAGCAAAGTTCAGGCAAGCCGACATGGCTACACCTTC
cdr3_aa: CASSKVQASRHGYTF